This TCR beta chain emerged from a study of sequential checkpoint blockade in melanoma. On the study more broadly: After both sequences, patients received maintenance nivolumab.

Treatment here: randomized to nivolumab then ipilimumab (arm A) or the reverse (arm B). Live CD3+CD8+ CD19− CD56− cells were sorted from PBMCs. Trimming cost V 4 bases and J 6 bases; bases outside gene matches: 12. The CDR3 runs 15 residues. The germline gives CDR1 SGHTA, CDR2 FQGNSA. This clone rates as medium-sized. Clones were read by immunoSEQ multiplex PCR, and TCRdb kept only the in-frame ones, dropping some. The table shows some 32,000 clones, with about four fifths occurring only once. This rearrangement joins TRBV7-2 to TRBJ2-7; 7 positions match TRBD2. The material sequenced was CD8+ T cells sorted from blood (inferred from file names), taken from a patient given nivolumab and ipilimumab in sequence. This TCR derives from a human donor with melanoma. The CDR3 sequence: CASSSWTGGLPEQYF. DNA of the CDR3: TGTGCCAGCAGCTCTTGGACGGGGGGACTTCCCGAGCAGTACTTC.